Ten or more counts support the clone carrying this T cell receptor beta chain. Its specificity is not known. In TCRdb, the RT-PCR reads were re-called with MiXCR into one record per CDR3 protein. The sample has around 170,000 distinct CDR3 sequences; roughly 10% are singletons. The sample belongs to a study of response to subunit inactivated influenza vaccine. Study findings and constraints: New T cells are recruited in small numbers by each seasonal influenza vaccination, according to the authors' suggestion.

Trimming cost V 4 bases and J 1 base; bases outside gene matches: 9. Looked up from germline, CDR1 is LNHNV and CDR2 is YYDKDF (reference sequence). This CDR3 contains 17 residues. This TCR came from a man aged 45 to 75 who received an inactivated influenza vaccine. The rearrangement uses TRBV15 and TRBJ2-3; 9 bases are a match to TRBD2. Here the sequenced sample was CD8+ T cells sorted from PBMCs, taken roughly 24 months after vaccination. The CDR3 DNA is TGTGCCACCAGCACCCCAATAGCGGGGGCCCGCACAGATACGCAGTATTTT. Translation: CATSTPIAGARTDTQYF.